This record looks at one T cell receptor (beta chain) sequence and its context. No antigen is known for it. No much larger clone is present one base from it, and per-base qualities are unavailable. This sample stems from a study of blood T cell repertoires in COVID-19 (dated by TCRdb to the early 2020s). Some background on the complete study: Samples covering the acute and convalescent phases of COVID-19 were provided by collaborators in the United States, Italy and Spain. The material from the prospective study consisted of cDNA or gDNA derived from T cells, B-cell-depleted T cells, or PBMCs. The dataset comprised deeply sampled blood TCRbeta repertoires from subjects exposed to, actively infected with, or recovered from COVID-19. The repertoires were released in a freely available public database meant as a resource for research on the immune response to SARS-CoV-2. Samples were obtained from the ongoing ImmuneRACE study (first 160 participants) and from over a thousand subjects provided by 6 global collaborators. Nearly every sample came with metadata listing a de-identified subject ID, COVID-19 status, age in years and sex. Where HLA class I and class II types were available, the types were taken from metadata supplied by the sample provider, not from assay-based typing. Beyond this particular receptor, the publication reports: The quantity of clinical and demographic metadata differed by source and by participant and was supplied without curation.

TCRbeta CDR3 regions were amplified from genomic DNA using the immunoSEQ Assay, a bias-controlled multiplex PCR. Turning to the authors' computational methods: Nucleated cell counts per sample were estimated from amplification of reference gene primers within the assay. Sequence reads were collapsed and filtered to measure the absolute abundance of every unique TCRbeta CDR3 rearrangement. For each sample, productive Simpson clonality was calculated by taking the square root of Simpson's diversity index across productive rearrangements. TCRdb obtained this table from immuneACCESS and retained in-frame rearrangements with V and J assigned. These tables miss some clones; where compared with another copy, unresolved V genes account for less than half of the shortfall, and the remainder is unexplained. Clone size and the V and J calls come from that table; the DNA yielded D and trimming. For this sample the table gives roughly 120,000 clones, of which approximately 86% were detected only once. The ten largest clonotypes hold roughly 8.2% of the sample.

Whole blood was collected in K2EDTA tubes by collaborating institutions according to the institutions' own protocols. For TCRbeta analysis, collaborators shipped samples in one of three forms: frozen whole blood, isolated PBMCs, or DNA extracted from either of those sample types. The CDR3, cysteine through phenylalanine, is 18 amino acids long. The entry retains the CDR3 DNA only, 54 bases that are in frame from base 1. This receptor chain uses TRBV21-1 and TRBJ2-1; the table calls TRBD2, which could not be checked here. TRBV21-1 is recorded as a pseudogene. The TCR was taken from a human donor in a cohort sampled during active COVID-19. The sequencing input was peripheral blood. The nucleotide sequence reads TGTGCCAGCAGCAAAGAGGAGTTCACTAGCGGGGGGGGTAATGAGCAGTTCTTC. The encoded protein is CASSKEEFTSGGGNEQFF.